This T cell receptor beta chain is drawn from a study of blood T cells in healthy people across ages. V dropped 2 bases and J dropped 8 bases, with 25 bases sitting between them. Per the germline V gene, CDR1 is DFQATT and CDR2 is SNEGSKA (reference sequence). The CDR3 is made up of 17 amino acids. This clonotype has just a few counts. PCR was performed a second time for about 7 to 11 cycles using a sample-barcoded 5' primer and a J-beta primer mix. TCRdb analysed the 5' RACE reads with MiXCR anew, one entry per CDR3 protein. Of approximately 1,000,000 distinct CDR3 sequences in the sample, 35% to 40% are singletons; the top ten hold 13%.

This receptor was taken from a man between 18 and 35 years old in good health. This chain uses TRBV20-1 with TRBJ2-1; possibly TRBD1 for D (6 bases). The sequencing input was blood. CDR3: CSARRAGVGLEVHEQFF. The CDR3 coding sequence is TGCAGTGCTAGACGGGCAGGGGTCGGGCTAGAGGTACATGAGCAGTTCTTC.